Reported below is one T cell receptor (beta chain). No cognate antigen has been identified for it. Nothing much larger sits one base from this clone, and base qualities are not available. The immunoSEQ Assay, a bias-controlled multiplex PCR, was used to amplify TCRbeta CDR3 regions from genomic DNA. In the authors' own workflow: Within the assay, amplification of reference gene primers was used to estimate how many nucleated cells each sample contained. Sequence reads were collapsed and filtered to measure the absolute abundance of every unique TCRbeta CDR3 rearrangement. Productive Simpson clonality was computed per sample as the square root of Simpson's diversity index over productive rearrangements. TCRdb re-hosts the immuneACCESS table, in-frame sequences only. Its copies lack some clones; in the studies checked, an unresolved V gene accounts for under half of them, and the cause for the rest is not known. V and J calls and clone size are given by that table; D and trimming were obtained from the DNA. The sample data list under 250,000 clones, and around 80% of these were observed just once. The biggest ten clones account for 3.5% to 5.5% of the sample.

The data were obtained in a study of blood T cell repertoires in COVID-19 (TCRdb year 2020). Regarding the study in general: The collaborator samples originated in the United States, Italy and Spain and spanned the acute and convalescent phases of COVID-19. The material from the prospective study consisted of cDNA or gDNA derived from T cells, B-cell-depleted T cells, or PBMCs. Subjects who had been exposed to COVID-19, were actively infected with it, or had recovered from it provided the deeply sampled blood TCRbeta repertoires that made up the dataset. The repertoires were released in a freely available public database meant as a resource for research on the immune response to SARS-CoV-2. Samples came from the ongoing ImmuneRACE study (first 160 participants) plus 1,254 subjects from 6 global collaborators. A de-identified subject ID, COVID-19 status, age in years and sex were almost always included in the sample metadata. Where HLA class I and class II types were available, the types were taken from metadata supplied by the sample provider, not from assay-based typing.

Study-level results and caveats: Clinical and demographic metadata were provided uncurated, with the amount varying by source and participant.

Participants in the prospective study were enrolled through a virtual design, were aged about 18 to 90 years, and lived in 24 United States geographic areas. In the prospective study, participants were assigned to cohorts based on the clinical history participants reported in a screening survey and a study questionnaire. In the prospective study, whole blood, serum and a nasopharyngeal or oropharyngeal swab were collected from each participant by mobile phlebotomists. Prospective study participants could optionally give additional blood draws and questionnaires over an approximately two-month period. Blood samples from the prospective study were shipped frozen or at room temperature prior to DNA extraction. The specimen was PBMCs or T cells enriched from blood (not recorded which). This sequence was found in a man aged 30-40 years with acute COVID-19.

The CDR3 in this case is CASEQGSGNTIYF. The base sequence is TGTGCCAGCGAACAGGGGTCTGGAAACACCATATATTTT. Recombination connected TRBV19 to TRBJ1-3, and 7 junction bases match TRBD1. Unmatched junction bases come to 3, with V trimmed by 9 bases and J by 1 base. The germline V gene (reference sequence) supplies CDR1 LNHDA and CDR2 SQIVND. Spanning cysteine to phenylalanine, the CDR3 consists of 13 amino acids. Left in the record is the CDR3 DNA by itself, 39 bases read in frame from the first base. The full variable domain, completed from the reference TRBV19 and TRBJ1-3 proteins outside the CDR3, reads DGGITQSPKYLFRKEGQNVTLSCEQNLNHDAMYWYRQDPGQGLRLIYYSQIVNDFQKGDIAEGYSVSREKKESFPLTVTSAQKNPTAFYLCASEQGSGNTIYFGEGSWLTVV.